The 31 T cell receptor beta chains given below trace back to one sample, sequenced in a study of blood T cells in healthy people across ages. The second PCR ran about 6 to 12 cycles with a sample-barcoded 5' primer and J-beta primers. TCRdb re-derived calls from the 5' RACE reads in MiXCR, one entry per CDR3 protein. Among 1.5 million to 2 million distinct CDR3 sequences listed, approximately 28% were seen once. Material for sequencing was blood. These receptors all come from a woman in her 30s in good health.

As regards this clonotype: This may arise from a read error, as a much more abundant clone is one base away. The chain couples TRBV15 to TRBJ2-5; 8 bases match TRBD2. This CDR3 has 13 amino acids. V shed 3 bases and J 11 bases; nucleotides not matched to a gene: 8. The germline V gene has CDR1 LNHNV and CDR2 YYDKDF (reference sequence). DNA for the CDR3: TGTGCCACCAGCAGCCCCGGGGGGGTTGAGCAGTACTTC. It yields the protein CATSSPGGVEQYF.

This clonotype was observed at least ten times. The chain employs TRBV12-3 or TRBV12-4 and TRBJ2-5; 12 positions match TRBD2. The CDR3 sequence is 19 residues long. The V gene end was trimmed by 3 bases and the J gene end by 1 base; junction bases not matched to a gene: 12. DNA of the CDR3: TGTGCCAGCAGTTTGGCGGCGACTAGCGGGGGTCCCATCCAAGAGACCCAGTACTTC. This translates into CASSLAATSGGPIQETQYF.

This clonotype has just a few counts. V usage is TRBV7-9 and J usage is TRBJ2-5; perhaps D is TRBD1 or TRBD2 (6 bases each). Germline values: CDR1 SEHNR, CDR2 FQNEAQ (reference sequence). This CDR3 contains 16 residues. Trimming shortened V by 4 bases and J by 5 bases, and 20 bases separated the two germline ends. The CDR3 DNA reads as TGTGCCAGCAGCTCATCAGGGGAGGCTAGCAGGGAGACCCAGTACTTC. It translates to CASSSSGEASRETQYF.

This chain uses TRBV9 with TRBJ2-7, with TRBD2 as a possible D gene (7 bases). Trimming took off 4 bases at V and 4 bases at J, with 24 bases between the two ends. CDR3 length equals 17 residues. Germline V lookup: CDR1 SGDLS, CDR2 YYNGEE. In DNA form, the CDR3 reads TGTGCCAGCAGCCCGAGTGGGGGGGGCACGGCTATTTACGAGCAGTACTTC. Translation: CASSPSGGGTAIYEQYF.

On this clonotype: One end of the junction varies from germline; a read error may be responsible. The gene calls are TRBV7-2 and TRBJ1-2, with TRBD1 identical over 8 bases. The length of the CDR3 is 15 residues. Germline CDR1 reads SGHTA; CDR2 reads FQGNSA. The CDR3 DNA reads as TGTGCCAGCAGCGTTCAGGGGGCGCAGGGCTATGGCTGCACCTTC. It translates to CASSVQGAQGYGCTF.

There are a few counts of this clonotype. J is TRBJ2-7 and V is TRBV5-1; D possibly corresponds to TRBD1 (6 bases). Germline CDR1 SGHRS, CDR2 YFSETQ. This CDR3 has 15 amino acids. V lost 5 bases and J 0 bases, leaving 15 bases between the germline ends. In DNA form, the CDR3 reads TGCGCCAGCAGGAGGACAGAAAGTAGCTCCTACGAGCAGTACTTC. Its protein is CASRRTESSSYEQYF.

This clonotype was seen a few times. The genes are TRBV12-3 or TRBV12-4 and TRBJ2-7; D might be TRBD1 or TRBD2, each matching 5 bases. This CDR3 has 14 amino acids. V dropped 4 bases and J dropped 4 bases, with 14 bases sitting between them. The CDR3 coding sequence is TGTGCCAGCAGTTCCCAGGGACCGGGGTACGAGCAGTACTTC. This gives the protein CASSSQGPGYEQYF.

Of note for this clonotype: Being one base from a much bigger clone, this may be a read error. The rearrangement uses TRBV7-3 and TRBJ2-5, with D maybe TRBD1 (6 bases). The V end lost 0 bases, the J end lost 11 bases, and 16 bases lay between the germline ends. Germline V gene sequence: CDR1 SGHTA, CDR2 FQGTGA. This CDR3 has 14 residues. CDR3 nucleotides: TGTGCCAGCAGCTTAACGCGGACAGCTAATGAGCAGTACTTC. The encoded protein is CASSLTRTANEQYF. Together with reference TRBV7-3 and TRBJ2-5, the CDR3 gives the full variable domain: GAGVSQTPSNKVTEKGKYVELRCDPISGHTALYWYRQSLGQGPEFLIYFQGTGAADDSGLPNDRFFAVRPEGSVSTLKIQRTERGDSAVYLCASSLTRTANEQYFGPGTRLLVL.

The chain is built from TRBV5-4 and TRBJ2-3; D is undetermined. Germline lookup yields CDR1 SGHNT and CDR2 YYREEE (reference sequence). V lost 6 bases and J 6 bases, leaving 8 bases between the germline ends. This CDR3 has 11 residues. CDR3 amino acids: CASIEVDTQYF. The CDR3 coding sequence is TGTGCCAGCATTGAGGTGGATACGCAGTATTTT. The variable domain in full, completed from reference TRBV5-4 and TRBJ2-3, reads ETGVTQSPTHLIKTRGQQVTLRCSSQSGHNTVSWYQQALGQGPQFIFQYYREEENGRGNFPPRFSGLQFPNYSSELNVNALELDDSALYLCASIEVDTQYFGPGTRLTVL.

As concerns this clonotype: A read error may be the cause here, since a much bigger clone is one base away. The conserved final phenylalanine or tryptophan is absent from the CDR3, which likely points to a read error. J is TRBJ1-1 and V is TRBV12-3 or TRBV12-4, with 9 positions matching TRBD1. The CDR3 spans 12 residues. The V gene end was trimmed by 5 bases and the J gene end by 8 bases; junction bases not matched to a gene: 3. This chain's CDR3 is CASSDGQGEAFC. Written as DNA, the CDR3 is TGTGCCAGCAGTGACGGACAGGGGGAAGCTTTCTGT.

The chain is built from TRBV7-2 and TRBJ2-3; D possibly corresponds to TRBD2 (5 bases). The V end was cut by 5 bases, the J end by 2 bases, with 14 bases between. The length of the CDR3 is 15 residues. Per the germline V gene, CDR1 is SGHTA and CDR2 is FQGNSA. Here the CDR3 reads CASSDSSTPTDTQYF. The CDR3 nucleotides read TGTGCCAGCAGCGACTCTAGCACACCCACAGATACGCAGTATTTT. The whole variable domain, filled in from reference TRBV7-2 and TRBJ2-3, reads GAGVSQSPSNKVTEKGKDVELRCDPISGHTALYWYRQSLGQGLEFLIYFQGNSAPDKSGLPSDRFSAERTGGSVSTLTIQRTQQEDSAVYLCASSDSSTPTDTQYFGPGTRLTVL.

This clonotype was counted once. This may arise from a read error, as a much more abundant clone is one base away. The J gene is TRBJ1-2, the V gene TRBV6-1; the D gene is possibly TRBD1 (6 bases). Germline loops: CDR1 MNHNS, CDR2 SASEGT. The CDR3 is made up of 15 amino acids. CDR3 residues: CASSDSGASNYGHTF. The CDR3 DNA is TGTGCCAGCAGTGATTCGGGGGCATCGAACTATGGCCACACCTTC.

The table lists this clonotype with a few counts. The chain employs TRBV6-2 or TRBV6-3 and TRBJ2-7; D gene ambiguous. Germline CDR1 is MNHEY and CDR2 is SVGEGT. Deletions cut 6 bases from V and 9 bases from J, with 12 bases between. This CDR3 comprises 11 residues. The CDR3 sequence is CASRADVGQYF. In DNA, the CDR3 is TGTGCCAGCAGGGCCGATGTAGGGCAGTACTTC.

V usage is TRBV4-1 and J usage is TRBJ2-5; 7 bases fit TRBD2. V was clipped by 1 base and J by 3 bases; unmatched bases: 11. CDR3 length: 17 amino acids. CDR1 and CDR2 from the germline V gene are MGHRA and YSYEKL. CDR3 sequence: CASSQGYSGGIEETQYF. The DNA of the CDR3 is TGCGCCAGCAGCCAAGGGTATTCGGGAGGTATCGAAGAGACCCAGTACTTC.

The chain has TRBV20-1 and TRBJ2-1; no reliable D call. V was trimmed by 1 base and J by 8 bases, leaving 6 bases between them. This CDR3 has 11 residues. Germline V gene data show CDR1 as DFQATT and CDR2 as SNEGSKA (reference sequence). The CDR3 DNA reads as TGCAGTGCTAGAGCTGGCGATGAGCAGTTCTTC. It translates to CSARAGDEQFF.

This clonotype has ten or more counts. The chain uses TRBV12-3 or TRBV12-4 and TRBJ2-7; possibly TRBD1 for D (7 bases). Between the trimmed V and J ends, which lost 3 bases and 4 bases, there was a span of 13 bases. This CDR3 region has 14 residues. CDR3 in DNA: TGTGCCAGCAGTTTCGGAGGGGGCGGTTACGAGCAGTACTTC. It specifies CASSFGGGGYEQYF.

This clonotype was observed a handful of times. A far larger clone differs by one base, so this is likely a read error. This chain links TRBV3-1 with TRBJ2-7; D is unclear. This CDR3 contains 11 residues. Germline CDR1 reads LGHDT; CDR2 reads YNNKEL (reference sequence). Trimming took 4 bases from V and 2 from J, leaving 3 bases between them. CDR3 DNA: TGTGCCAGCAGCCCCCCCTACGAGCAGTACTTC. It translates to CASSPPYEQYF.

This clonotype showed up many times. This chain uses TRBV6-1 with TRBJ2-5; D not resolved. The germline V and J ends were trimmed by 1 base and 3 bases, with 12 bases remaining between them. The CDR3 loop spans 15 amino acids. The V gene's germline CDR1 is MNHNS and CDR2 SASEGT. The CDR3 is CASSEVETLEETQYF. CDR3 DNA sequence: TGTGCCAGCAGTGAAGTAGAGACTTTGGAAGAGACCCAGTACTTC.

Ten or more counts support this clonotype. This chain links TRBV12-3 or TRBV12-4 with TRBJ2-6; no clear D. CDR3 length: 12 residues. Trimming took 6 bases from V and 15 from J, leaving 15 bases between them. The DNA of the CDR3 is TGTGCCAGCAGGAAGGAGCTGCTCGCCCTGACTTTC. Residues: CASRKELLALTF.

The chain has TRBV5-1 and TRBJ1-2, with a tentative D call TRBD1 (5 bases). This CDR3 spans 14 amino acids. The V gene lost 7 bases and the J gene lost 0 bases, with 13 bases spanning the gap. Germline CDR1 SGHRS, CDR2 YFSETQ. The CDR3 protein is CASRETVANYGYTF. The DNA of the CDR3 is TGCGCCAGCCGAGAGACAGTAGCTAACTATGGCTACACCTTC.

In regard to this clonotype: A read error may be the cause here, since a much bigger clone is one base away. The chain joins TRBV12-3 or TRBV12-4 to TRBJ2-5; TRBD1 might be the D (6 bases). Trimming left V 6 bases short and J 0 bases short, with 17 bases between. CDR3 length: 16 amino acids. CDR3 sequence (DNA): TGTGCCAGCAGGTTGGTGACTACAGGGTACCAAGAGACCCAGTACTTC. It is translated as CASRLVTTGYQETQYF.

V gene TRBV12-3 or TRBV12-4 combines with J gene TRBJ2-2; no definite D call. Trimming cost V 5 bases and J 6 bases, with 16 bases left between them. This CDR3 is built from 15 residues. The CDR3 reads CASSPSINAPGELFF. Written as DNA, the CDR3 is TGTGCCAGCAGTCCGAGTATTAACGCCCCCGGGGAGCTGTTTTTT.

V is TRBV20-1 and J is TRBJ1-1; a possible D gene is TRBD1 (5 bases). The V gene lost 7 bases and the J gene lost 9 bases, with 15 bases spanning the gap. This CDR3 is 11 amino acids long. The germline V gene encodes CDR1 DFQATT and CDR2 SNEGSKA (reference sequence). CDR3 residues: CSVSSEGKAFF. The CDR3 region has the DNA TGCAGTGTTTCCAGCGAGGGGAAAGCTTTCTTT.

In its sample, this clonotype was seen a few times. The chain carries TRBV20-1 and TRBJ2-7; tentatively, D is TRBD2 (7 bases). The DNA end lines up better with TRBJ2-5; the J call may be wrong. This CDR3 is built from 13 residues. CDR1 and CDR2 from the germline V gene are DFQATT and SNEGSKA (reference sequence). DNA for the CDR3: TGCAGTCCTTTCGGGGGGCAGAGAAAGACCCAGTACTTC. Translating it yields CSPFGGQRKTQYF.

The chain has TRBV5-1 and TRBJ2-1, with D perhaps matching TRBD1 or TRBD2 (6 bases each). Germline V gene lookup returns CDR1 SGHRS and CDR2 YFSETQ. The CDR3 consists of 15 residues. V lost 1 base and J 3 bases, leaving 11 bases between the germline ends. CDR3 loop: CASSLKGEVYNEQFF. The CDR3 coding sequence is TGCGCCAGCAGCTTGAAGGGGGAGGTCTACAATGAGCAGTTCTTC.

Concerning this clonotype: This could be a read error, since a much larger clone is one nucleotide away. Here the CDR3 omits its conserved ending phenylalanine or tryptophan, so a read error is the likely source. The chain joins TRBV10-3 to TRBJ1-2; 10 bases map to TRBD1. There are 12 residues in the CDR3. J lost 5 bases, V lost 6 bases, and 0 bases had no gene match. Per the germline V gene, CDR1 is ENHRY and CDR2 is SYGVKD. CDR3 coding DNA: TGTGCCATCAGGGGACAGGGGTATGGCTACACCCTC. It yields the protein CAIRGQGYGYTL.

The rearrangement links TRBV11-2 to TRBJ2-3; D is unresolved. Per germline, CDR1 SGHAT and CDR2 FQNNGV. V lost 1 base and J lost 0, with 20 bases in between. CDR3 size: 19 residues. CDR3 coding DNA: TGTGCCAGCAGCTTAGCACAAACGAGATCCCAATCTAGCACAGATACGCAGTATTTT. It yields the protein CASSLAQTRSQSSTDTQYF.

The rearrangement links TRBV25-1 to TRBJ2-7; D is unclear. The CDR3 is 11 amino acids. Germline V gene lookup returns CDR1 MGHDK and CDR2 SYGVNS. V was cut by 6 bases and J by 5 bases, with 8 bases left in between. CDR3 in amino acids: CASRDVNEQYF. The DNA for the CDR3 is TGTGCCAGCAGGGACGTAAACGAGCAGTACTTC.

This clonotype was counted at least ten times. The chain combines TRBV12-3 or TRBV12-4 with TRBJ2-7; a possible D gene is TRBD2 (5 bases). Trimming removed 6 bases at V and 5 bases at J, with 14 bases between. CDR3 length: 13 residues. The CDR3: CASSKGLAHEQYF. DNA of the CDR3: TGTGCCAGCAGCAAGGGCCTAGCACACGAGCAGTACTTC.

The chain combines TRBV12-3 or TRBV12-4 with TRBJ2-1; D is perhaps TRBD1 (5 bases). The V end was cut by 3 bases, the J end by 3 bases, with 12 bases between. The CDR3 runs 15 residues. CDR3 region: CASSFSRAIYNEQFF. CDR3 DNA sequence: TGTGCCAGCAGTTTCAGCAGGGCAATCTACAATGAGCAGTTCTTC.

The chain couples TRBV9 to TRBJ2-3; 11 bases are shared with TRBD2. The ends lost 0 bases at V and 5 bases at J; junction bases unmatched: 2. In germline, CDR1 is SGDLS, CDR2 YYNGEE. CDR3 size: 15 residues. The CDR3 here is CASSVVAGGGDTQYF. The CDR3 region has the DNA TGTGCCAGCAGCGTAGTAGCGGGAGGGGGAGATACGCAGTATTTT.